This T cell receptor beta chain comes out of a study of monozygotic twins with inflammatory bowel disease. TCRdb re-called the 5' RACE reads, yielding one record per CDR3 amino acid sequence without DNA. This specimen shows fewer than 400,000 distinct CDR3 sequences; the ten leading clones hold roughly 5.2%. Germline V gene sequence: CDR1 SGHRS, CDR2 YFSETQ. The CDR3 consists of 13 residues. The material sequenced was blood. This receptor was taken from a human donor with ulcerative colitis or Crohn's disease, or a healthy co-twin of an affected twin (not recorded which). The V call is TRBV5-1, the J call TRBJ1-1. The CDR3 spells CASRMEVNTEAFF.